This entry lists 23 T cell receptor beta chains sequenced from one sample in a study of PD-1 blockade in classical Hodgkin lymphoma. The table came from immunoSEQ multiplex PCR; TCRdb's copy has only in-frame clones and leaves some out. The sample includes about 97,000 clones, roughly 88% of them seen just once. Every patient relapsed after autologous stem cell transplantation, and brentuximab vedotin exposure varied. Source: peripheral blood mononuclear cells (PBMCs), taken at baseline. These receptors were collected from a human donor with classical Hodgkin lymphoma.

J is TRBJ2-2 and V is TRBV28, with D hard to call. V lost 7 bases, J lost 7 bases, and 13 bases lay in between. This CDR3 comprises 13 residues. CDR1 and CDR2 (germline): MDHEN, SYDVKM. The CDR3 region is CASTRRFGGELFF. CDR3 DNA: TGTGCCAGCACCCGTCGGTTCGGCGGGGAGCTGTTTTTT.

In DNA form, the CDR3 reads TGTGCCAGTTCGGGACAGGGGGGTCAGCCCCAGCATTTT. The encoded protein is CASSGQGGQPQHF. The chain joins TRBV19 to TRBJ1-5; 11 bases agree with TRBD1. Per germline, CDR1 LNHDA and CDR2 SQIVND (reference sequence). This CDR3 has 13 amino acids. The V segment lost 8 bases and the J segment 6 bases; nucleotides outside the gene matches: 3.

This chain connects TRBV10-1 to TRBJ1-1; D is undetermined. The germline V gene encodes CDR1 WNHNN and CDR2 SYGVQD (reference sequence). Trimming removed 7 bases from V and 0 bases from J, with 9 bases in between. This CDR3 has 13 residues. This chain's CDR3 is CASTLTLNTEAFF. The CDR3 nucleotides read TGCGCCAGCACCTTGACACTGAACACTGAAGCTTTCTTT.

This rearrangement joins TRBV10-3 to TRBJ1-3; TRBD1 matches 7 bases. There are 12 residues in the CDR3. Germline CDR1 is ENHRY and CDR2 is SYGVKD. The V gene end was trimmed by 11 bases and the J gene end by 4 bases; junction bases not matched to a gene: 5. CDR3 sequence: CAHGTVGNTIYF. The CDR3 nucleotides are TGTGCCCACGGGACAGTCGGAAACACCATATATTTT.

This sequence joins TRBV18 and TRBJ2-7, with D possibly TRBD1 on 5 matching bases. V was clipped by 3 bases and J by 4 bases, with 7 bases between them. Germline CDR1 and CDR2: KGHSH and LQKENI. The CDR3 extends over 12 amino acids. CDR3 bases: TGTGCCAGCTCACCGGGGCAATACGAGCAGTACTTC. This gives the protein CASSPGQYEQYF.

The V gene is TRBV19, the J gene TRBJ2-5; D possibly corresponds to TRBD2 (5 bases). CDR3 size: 13 residues. V was pared by 10 bases and J by 1 base, with 13 bases between. Germline values: CDR1 LNHDA, CDR2 SQIVND (reference sequence). The CDR3 region is CATTGLSQETQYF. DNA of the CDR3: TGTGCCACCACTGGACTTTCCCAAGAGACCCAGTACTTC.

The chain recombines TRBV2 with TRBJ2-1, with no clear D. The length of the CDR3 is 14 residues. The germline V gene has CDR1 SNHLY and CDR2 FYNNEI. The V end lost 8 bases, the J end lost 5 bases, and 16 bases lay between the germline ends. CDR3 amino acids: CASQAAMSDNEQFF. The CDR3, as DNA: TGTGCCAGCCAGGCAGCTATGTCAGACAATGAGCAGTTCTTC.

This chain connects TRBV4-3 to TRBJ2-5; D remains unclear. Germline V gene sequence: CDR1 LGHNA, CDR2 YSLEER. The V end was cut by 0 bases, the J end by 7 bases, with 6 bases between. The CDR3 extends over 12 amino acids. CDR3 DNA: TGCGCCAGCAGCCAAGATGGGCGGACCCAGTACTTC. This gives the protein CASSQDGRTQYF.

This clone came up a few times. The J gene is TRBJ1-1, the V gene TRBV7-9; D is possibly TRBD1 (5 bases). Trimming removed 5 bases at V and 1 base at J, with 17 bases between. The germline CDR1 and CDR2 sequences are SEHNR and FQNEAQ (reference sequence). The CDR3 has 16 amino acids. The CDR3, as DNA: TGTGCCAGCAGCCTGGACACCCATGGCGGGAACACTGAAGCTTTCTTT. Residues: CASSLDTHGGNTEAFF.

This clone was found a few times. V gene TRBV21-1 combines with J gene TRBJ2-7; the table assigns TRBD2, which was not confirmed against the DNA. TRBV21-1 is shown as a pseudogene. The CDR3 runs to 15 residues. This CDR3 is CASSKARDSSYEQYF. The CDR3 bases are TGTGCCAGCAGCAAAGCCCGGGACTCCTCCTACGAGCAGTACTTC.

The chain recombines TRBV5-1 with TRBJ2-1, with D possibly matching TRBD2 (7 bases). The germline V gene encodes CDR1 SGHRS and CDR2 YFSETQ. The V end was cut by 0 bases, the J end by 6 bases, with 13 bases between. The CDR3 spans 15 residues. CDR3 coding DNA: TGCGCCAGCAGCTTGGTTGCGGGGGCAGGCAATGAGCAGTTCTTC. This translates into CASSLVAGAGNEQFF.

The chain uses TRBV18 and TRBJ1-2, with unresolved D. V was cut by 6 bases and J by 3 bases, with 11 bases left in between. The CDR3 has 13 amino acids. Germline lookup yields CDR1 KGHSH and CDR2 LQKENI. The CDR3: CASSTDADYGYTF. The DNA of the CDR3 is TGTGCCAGCTCGACGGACGCAGACTATGGCTACACCTTC.

The chain is built from TRBV28 and TRBJ2-1; 10 nucleotides agree with TRBD2. The junction had 3 bases not matched to a gene; V was cut back by 5 bases and J by 2 bases. CDR1 is MDHEN, CDR2 SYDVKM, per germline. The CDR3 length is 15 residues. The CDR3 reads CASSIAGGPYNEQFF. CDR3 in DNA: TGTGCCAGCAGTATAGCGGGAGGCCCCTACAATGAGCAGTTCTTC.

The sample holds one count of this clone. V gene TRBV28 combines with J gene TRBJ1-3; D is perhaps TRBD1 (5 bases). CDR1 and CDR2 from the germline V gene are MDHEN and SYDVKM. V lost 2 bases to trimming and J lost 4 bases, with 12 bases between them. This CDR3 comprises 15 residues. The CDR3 nucleotides read TGTGCCAGCAGTTTACTGGGGACGGAAGGAAACACCATATATTTT. Translation gives CASSLLGTEGNTIYF.

As to this clone: At one end, the junction sequence differs from germline, possibly due to a read error. The V call is TRBV5-1, the J call TRBJ2-1; TRBD2 matches at 11 bases. The CDR3 is 13 residues long. Germline CDR1 reads SGHRS; CDR2 reads YFSETQ. The CDR3 sequence: CASSQISGRAGLF. The CDR3, as DNA: TGCGCCAGCAGCCAGATTAGCGGGAGGGCCGGACTCTTC.

The chain carries TRBV11-2 and TRBJ2-7, with D maybe TRBD1 (5 bases). The germline V gene has CDR1 SGHAT and CDR2 FQNNGV. The CDR3 loop spans 16 amino acids. Trimming took off 4 bases at V and 3 bases at J, with 19 bases between the two ends. This CDR3 is CASSSLRGARYYEQYF. CDR3 coding DNA: TGTGCCAGCAGCTCCTTAAGGGGCGCCCGTTACTACGAGCAGTACTTC.

CDR3 nucleotides: TGTGCCAGTAGTATAGAACCTCAGGGACTAGCGGGAGGGAGCACGAAGACCCAGTACTTC. It translates to CASSIEPQGLAGGSTKTQYF. This sequence joins TRBV19 and TRBJ2-5; 16 bases agree with TRBD2. The germline CDR1 and CDR2 sequences are LNHDA and SQIVND (reference sequence). This CDR3 is built from 20 residues. Trimming removed 0 bases from V and 6 bases from J; junction bases left unmatched: 13.

V usage is TRBV25-1 and J usage is TRBJ2-7; D uncertain. From germline, CDR1 is MGHDK and CDR2 SYGVNS. Trimming removed 7 bases from V and 4 bases from J, with 14 bases in between. This CDR3 spans 13 amino acids. CDR3 nucleotides: TGTGCCAGCACCCGAGGTGATACTTACGAGCAGTACTTC. Its translation: CASTRGDTYEQYF.

V usage is TRBV7-9 and J usage is TRBJ1-1; D is uncertain. V lost 6 bases to trimming and J lost 11 bases, with 10 bases between them. The CDR3 runs to 10 residues. CDR1 and CDR2 (germline): SEHNR, FQNEAQ (reference sequence). The CDR3 DNA sequence: TGTGCCAGCAGTATCTTGGGGGCTTTCTTT. This encodes CASSILGAFF.

J is TRBJ2-1 and V is TRBV6-5, with TRBD2 matching over 8 bases. The J segment lost 5 bases and the V segment lost 6 bases, leaving 3 bases of the junction unmatched. The CDR3 consists of 13 residues. The germline gives CDR1 MNHEY, CDR2 SVGAGI. The CDR3 DNA sequence: TGTGCCAGCAGCCGGACTAGCCACAATGAGCAGTTCTTC. This codes for CASSRTSHNEQFF.

The CDR3 sequence: CASSSGPPEGGNQPQHF. The CDR3, as DNA: TGTGCCAGCAGCTCCGGGCCGCCCGAAGGTGGCAATCAGCCCCAGCATTTT. The chain joins TRBV7-2 to TRBJ1-5; D gene uncertain. The CDR3 is 17 amino acids. CDR1 and CDR2 (germline): SGHTA, FQGNSA. The V and J ends lost 4 bases and 2 bases respectively, with 18 bases between them.

This clone was observed a few times. The genes are TRBV7-2 and TRBJ2-7, with D maybe TRBD2 (7 bases). CDR3 size: 14 residues. V shed 3 bases and J shed 6 bases, with 15 bases lying between them. Germline V CDR1 and CDR2: SGHTA, FQGNSA. The CDR3 sequence is CASSFGRGASEQYF. The CDR3 DNA reads TGTGCCAGCAGCTTTGGCCGGGGGGCGAGCGAGCAGTACTTC. The whole variable domain, filled in from reference TRBV7-2 and TRBJ2-7, reads GAGVSQSPSNKVTEKGKDVELRCDPISGHTALYWYRQSLGQGLEFLIYFQGNSAPDKSGLPSDRFSAERTGGSVSTLTIQRTQQEDSAVYLCASSFGRGASEQYFGPGTRLTVT.

CDR3 bases: TGTGCCATCACAAGCACAGATACGCAGTATTTT. This codes for CAITSTDTQYF. This chain links TRBV10-3 with TRBJ2-3; no reliable D call. This CDR3 is built from 11 residues. Trimming removed 7 bases at V and 0 bases at J, with 2 bases between. The V gene's germline CDR1 is ENHRY and CDR2 SYGVKD.